This TCR beta chain stems from a study of molecular identifiers for immune sequencing clone quantification (dated by TCRdb to 2017 to 2018). Concerning the study at large: In a replicate experiment, RNA from around 20,000 or 100,000 naive CD8 T cells was split into five aliquots, four of which were sequenced. This methods study used CD8 T cells to benchmark TCR RNA copy counting and molecular-identifier clustering-based TCR repertoire sequencing (MIDCIRS). General study outcomes and caveats: Spiked-in Jurkat TCR RNA (approximately 10 copies' worth), which is not part of the donor repertoire, was contained in the naive libraries. Spiked-in Jurkat TCR RNA equivalent to a single cell was reported to be detectable even among more than 900,000 naive CD8 T cells. In CMV-specific effector cells, over 98% of molecules were held by clones above 20 RNA copies, whereas under 1% of molecules were held by such clones in naive cells. Highly expanded clone sizes could be underestimated if identical TCR molecules share a barcode. When barcode sub-clustering was left out, chimeric consensus sequences inflated TCR diversity, with chimeras reaching as high as 47%. Modeling indicated around 2.7 TCR RNA copies recovered per cell, compared with approximately 10 by digital PCR, which implies a capture efficiency of 25% to 35%.

The germline V gene gives CDR1 as SGHVS and CDR2 as FNYEAQ. Spanning cysteine to phenylalanine, the CDR3 consists of 16 amino acids. Solely the CDR3 DNA is kept, with 48 bases framed from the first base. Trimming at the junction amounts to 0 bases on V and 9 bases on J, and the germline ends lie 18 bases apart. Library preparation employed PCR. TCRdb shows the sequencer as Illumina HiSeq 4000. Bulk TCR libraries were generated as previously described, with the TCR primers listed in Table S5 used. The Qiagen AllPrep DNA/RNA kit was used to purify total RNA. Before analysis, reads from multiple sequencing runs of one library were combined. The study's processing was this. Reads were retained only if their TCR constant sequence matched exactly, and those retained reads were trimmed to 150 nt and grouped according to their 12-nt molecular barcodes. Reads within each barcode group were sub-clustered using a 15% Levenshtein threshold, and quality-weighted consensus sequences were constructed for each RNA molecule. Non-functional sequences were discarded, and so were lower-count sequences lying one edit away from another sequence. Based on fitting two negative binomial distributions, any barcode sub-cluster with under 20% of the maximum read count was discarded. The raw public reads went through TCRdb reprocessing: fastp at Q25, MiXCR clone calling, in-frame beta chains kept. CDR3 protein duplicates are merged, each entry listing the most common genes and DNA. TCRdb's processing, not the authors', yielded these V and J calls. In this sample the table shows just under 650,000 distinct CDR3 sequences, 20% of which occur a single time. The ten largest make up roughly 0.9% of the sample.

Libraries of naive CD8 T cells were built from around 20,000 to 990,000 sorted cells, with 10%, 30% or 50% of the purified RNA used. Naive CD8 T cells, defined as CD8+CD4-CCR7+CD45RA+, were FACS-sorted into RLT Plus buffer on a BD FACSAria II. To test detection sensitivity, Jurkat RNA equivalent to more than eight TCR copies was spiked into samples of about 19,000-1,000,000 naive CD8 T cells. Enrichment of CD8 T cells was performed with RosetteSep CD8+ T Cell Enrichment Cocktail and Ficoll-Paque, after which ACK red cell lysis was carried out. Points on this clonotype: Its antigen target is currently unknown. It has no much larger one-base neighbor in the sample; base qualities were not kept.

The sequencing input was naive CD8+ T cells from blood, with Jurkat cell RNA spiked in. What this sample's cell subset or site label stands for: FACS-sorted CD8+CD4-CCR7+CD45RA+ naive T cells. The rearrangement joined TRBV7-6 to TRBJ2-1; the D gene assignment is ambiguous. The TCR was taken from a human donor in good health. Some libraries in this study had Jurkat cell RNA spiked in. The CDR3 in this case is CASSLAVGGSGSEQFF. The DNA is TGTGCCAGCAGCTTAGCGGTGGGTGGGTCGGGCAGTGAGCAGTTCTTC.